Here is one T cell receptor beta chain with its context. This sample is part of a study of CD8 T cells in Susac syndrome. cDNA came from around 0.5 to 1 ug RNA primed by random hexamers. Amplification of the TCR beta CDR3 was carried out by immunoSEQ multiplex PCR, which spanned a total of 54 Vbeta and 13 Jbeta segments. One entry per CDR3 protein results from TCRdb running MiXCR on the immunoSEQ multiplex PCR reads. The data show some 300,000 distinct CDR3 sequences, around nine tenths seen once. This CDR3 spans 13 amino acids. Germline V gene lookup returns CDR1 ENHRY and CDR2 SYGVKD. Deletions cut 2 bases from V and 2 bases from J, with 7 bases between.

V gene TRBV10-3 combines with J gene TRBJ2-7; maybe TRBD1 (5 bases). Material for sequencing was CD8+ T cells from PBMCs. The receptor's source is a human donor with multiple sclerosis. The CDR3 bases are TGTGCCATCAGTGAGGGGGCAACCTACGAGCAGTACTTC. Residues: CAISEGATYEQYF.